The sample holds one count of the clone carrying this T cell receptor (beta chain). The data were obtained in a study of blood T cell repertoires in COVID-19. In the study overall: The cDNA or gDNA used as material had been derived from T cells, B-cell-depleted T cells, or PBMCs.

Authors' processing steps: Counts of nucleated cells, estimated from reference gene primer amplification, were obtained. Produced via immunoSEQ multiplex PCR; TCRdb's table is partial and in-frame only. V, J and clone size derive from that table, while D and trimming were established from the DNA sequence. This sample has 150,000 to 200,000 clones, with about 90% found just once. Participant-reported clinical history was the basis for cohort assignment. The J segment lost 0 bases and the V segment lost 2 bases, leaving 13 bases of the junction unmatched. The CDR3 spans 18 residues. Germline lookup yields CDR1 MNHEY and CDR2 SVGEGT.

The rearrangement joins TRBV6-2 or TRBV6-3 to TRBJ2-7; 7 bases line up with TRBD1. The receptor comes from a woman between 18 and 29 years old who had recovered from COVID-19. Sequencing input: PBMCs or T cells enriched from blood (not recorded which). In DNA form, the CDR3 reads TGTGCCAGCAGTTACGCTTTTGGGGACAGATCTAGCTCCTACGAGCAGTACTTC. Its protein product is CASSYAFGDRSSSYEQYF.